Detailed here is one TCR beta chain. Germline V gene sequence: CDR1 DFQATT, CDR2 SNEGSKA (reference sequence). V lost 3 bases and J 4 bases, leaving 10 bases between the germline ends. The CDR3 spans 13 residues. These data are taken from a study of T-cell memory formation after mild COVID-19. From the 5' RACE reads, TCRdb called clonotypes with MiXCR, one entry per CDR3 protein. The sample shows about 400,000 distinct CDR3 sequences, about 25% of them seen only once. The sequencing sample was made of PBMCs or a T cell subset sorted from them (not recorded which). The receptor comes from an adult woman who had mild COVID-19 (a few samples of this study predate the infection). Cell type and time point are not known. This chain links TRBV20-1 with TRBJ2-1; no clear D. CDR3: CSASGGAYNEQFF. The DNA for the CDR3 is TGCAGTGCTAGTGGCGGAGCTTACAATGAGCAGTTCTTC.